These 11 T cell receptor beta chains were all obtained from the same sample, sequenced in a study of blood T cells in healthy people across ages. With a J-beta primer mix and a sample-barcoded 5' primer, a second PCR ran about 7 to 12 cycles. A single record per CDR3 protein comes from TCRdb applying MiXCR to the 5' RACE reads. The sample shows 700,000 to 950,000 distinct CDR3 sequences, roughly two fifths of them seen only once. Sequenced: blood. These TCRs come from a woman aged 60-75 years in good health.

This clonotype has only a few counts. The chain employs TRBV18 and TRBJ2-7; 8 bases fit TRBD1. V was clipped by 2 bases and J by 6 bases; unmatched bases: 9. The CDR3 covers 15 residues. The V gene's germline CDR1 is KGHSH and CDR2 LQKENI. The CDR3 DNA reads as TGTGCCAGCTCACCAGGTAGTCAGACAGGGGTCGAGCAGTACTTC. Its protein product is CASSPGSQTGVEQYF.

The J gene is TRBJ2-6, the V gene TRBV20-1; 8 bases fit TRBD2. Germline V gene lookup returns CDR1 DFQATT and CDR2 SNEGSKA (reference sequence). The length of the CDR3 is 18 residues. The trim removed 0 bases at V and 7 bases at J, leaving 14 bases unmatched. The CDR3 DNA sequence: TGCAGTGCTAGAGATTCCACCGGGACTAGTCGGCGAGCCAACGTCCTGACTTTC. Translation gives CSARDSTGTSRRANVLTF.

This rearrangement joins TRBV6-2 or TRBV6-3 to TRBJ2-5; 12 bases line up with TRBD2. There are 15 residues in the CDR3. Germline V gives CDR1 MNHEY, CDR2 SVGEGT. With V trimmed by 7 bases and J by 1 base, 4 bases remained unmatched. The CDR3 coding sequence is TGTGCCAGCACCGGGACTAGCGGGCTCCAAGAGACCCAGTACTTC. This encodes CASTGTSGLQETQYF.

This clonotype was counted only a few times. The CDR3 loop is CSATPAARGNNEQYF. For the CDR3, the DNA is TGCAGTGCTACCCCGGCGGCTAGAGGTAACAACGAGCAGTACTTC. The gene calls are TRBV20-1 and TRBJ2-7; D remains ambiguous. The CDR3 covers 15 residues. Trimming took 4 bases from V and 5 from J, leaving 21 bases between them. Germline CDR1 reads DFQATT; CDR2 reads SNEGSKA (reference sequence).

A remark on this clonotype: Relative to the germline gene, one junction end is altered; a read error may explain this. The chain combines TRBV20-1 with TRBJ2-1; the match to TRBD1 covers 9 bases. The germline V gene encodes CDR1 DFQATT and CDR2 SNEGSKA (reference sequence). This CDR3 region has 12 residues. The DNA of the CDR3 is TGCAGTACTAGACAGGGGGGCAATGAGCAGTTCTTC. Amino acid sequence: CSTRQGGNEQFF.

A few counts support this clonotype. The chain carries TRBV18 and TRBJ2-7, with D perhaps TRBD1 (6 bases). The J call is in doubt because the DNA end fits TRBJ2-4 better. The CDR3 is 17 amino acids. Germline V gene data show CDR1 as KGHSH and CDR2 as LQKENI. The CDR3 DNA reads TGTGCCAGCTCACCACAATTGATATTAGGACAGAGGGACATTCAGTACTTC. Residues: CASSPQLILGQRDIQYF.

This clonotype was detected only a few times. The chain uses TRBV20-1 and TRBJ1-1; D possibly corresponds to TRBD1 (5 bases). This CDR3 has 14 residues. Germline V gives CDR1 DFQATT, CDR2 SNEGSKA (reference sequence). V lost 1 base and J lost 0, with 9 bases in between. CDR3: CSARVGTVNTEAFF. The CDR3 region has the DNA TGCAGTGCTAGAGTAGGGACGGTGAACACTGAAGCTTTCTTT.

The table lists this clonotype with a few counts. The rearrangement uses TRBV20-1 and TRBJ2-3; 11 nucleotides match TRBD2. Per the germline V gene, CDR1 is DFQATT and CDR2 is SNEGSKA (reference sequence). With 5 bases clipped from V and 0 bases from J, the junction kept 7 bases outside the gene matches. The CDR3 length is 16 residues. The CDR3 loop is CSAATSGDSSTDTQYF. The CDR3 DNA sequence: TGCAGTGCTGCGACTAGCGGGGATTCTAGCACAGATACGCAGTATTTT.

This clonotype was picked up a small number of times. The chain combines TRBV20-1 with TRBJ2-7; 13 nucleotides agree with TRBD2. The CDR3 is 13 amino acids. V trimming: 5 bases; J trimming: 4 bases; junction bases outside the gene matches: 2. The germline V gene has CDR1 DFQATT and CDR2 SNEGSKA (reference sequence). The CDR3 loop is CSARTSGGYEQYF. The CDR3 bases are TGCAGTGCTCGGACTAGCGGGGGTTACGAGCAGTACTTC.

This chain connects TRBV12-3 or TRBV12-4 to TRBJ2-5; D gene uncertain. The germline V and J ends were trimmed by 7 bases and 5 bases, with 14 bases remaining between them. The CDR3 sequence is 13 residues long. This CDR3 is CASIKKPEETQYF. DNA of the CDR3: TGTGCCAGCATCAAAAAACCGGAGGAGACCCAGTACTTC.

The V call is TRBV10-3, the J call TRBJ2-7; no clear D gene. In germline, CDR1 is ENHRY, CDR2 SYGVKD. V lost 3 bases and J 0 bases, leaving 6 bases between the germline ends. The CDR3 is 13 amino acids. The CDR3 region has the DNA TGTGCCATCAGTGAATCGATCTCCTACGAGCAGTACTTC. It is translated as CAISESISYEQYF.